A selection of T cell receptor beta chains follows, all from one sample in a study of tumor and adjacent non-tumor tissue in lung cancer. TCRdb called the multiplex PCR reads again in MiXCR, with one record for every CDR3 protein. This table holds fewer than 120,000 distinct CDR3 sequences, approximately 87% found once. The sample consisted of lung tumor tissue. The receptor set was obtained from a man between 65 and 79 years old with non-small cell lung cancer. The CDR3 runs from the conserved cysteine through the conserved F or W. The order of the fields is CDR3 DNA, CDR3 protein, CDR3 length, D gene, V gene, J gene, clone size. D genes are given only for firm matches. Where a row states a size, it is once, few, many or the class of an expanded clone; other rows omit it.

TGTGCCATCAATTCGGGCTATGGCTACACCTTC	CAINSGYGYTF	11	NA	TRBV10-3	TRBJ1-2	many
TGCACCGTGACGGGAGGCGAGTACAATGAGCGGTTCTTC	CTVTGGEYNERFF	13	TRBD2	TRBV29-1	TRBJ2-1	once
TGCACTGCTAAAGGATGCGGCTACACCTTC	CTAKGCGYTF	10	NA	TRBV20-1	TRBJ1-2	NA
TGTGCCACTAAAAAGGACAGACGAAAAGAGACCAAGAACTTC	CATKKDRRKETKNF	14	NA	TRBV21-1	TRBJ2-5	once
TGCACCGGTGAAGTCGGCGGAGAGACCCAATACTTC	CTGEVGGETQYF	12	NA	TRBV29-1	TRBJ2-5	NA
TGTGCCTGCAGCCTCCTAGGGACTATCGGGGACTACAATGAGCAGTTCTTC	CACSLLGTIGDYNEQFF	17	TRBD2	TRBV11-3	TRBJ2-1	NA
TGCAGCGTTGAGACGGGGGCTGGGGCCGACATACTGACTTTC	CSVETGAGADILTF	14	NA	TRBV29-1	TRBJ2-6	NA
TGTGCCAGCAGTGAACGATTGAACTTGCACACTGAAGCTTTCTTT	CASSERLNLHTEAFF	15	NA	TRBV6-1	TRBJ1-1	NA
TGTGCCAGTAGTCCAGCGATCACTGAAGCTCTCTTT	CASSPAITEALF	12	NA	TRBV12-3/TRBV12-4	TRBJ1-1	NA
TGTGCCAGCCAGACTAGCGGGAGGGATGAGCAGTTCTTC	CASQTSGRDEQFF	13	TRBD2	TRBV6-6	TRBJ2-1	many
TGTAGCGTTGGTAACGGCCGGAACACTGGAGCTTTCTTT	CSVGNGRNTGAFF	13	NA	TRBV29-1	TRBJ1-1	NA
TGCGCCAGCATCCAAAGGGCTAGTTTCTACGAGCAGTACTTC	CASIQRASFYEQYF	14	NA	TRBV4-3	TRBJ2-7	NA
TGTGTCAGCAACCGACAGGGGTTAGGTCAGCCCCAGCATTTT	CVSNRQGLGQPQHF	14	TRBD1	TRBV28	TRBJ1-5	NA
TGCAGTGTTGAGGCAGTGGGAGAGACTCAGTACTTC	CSVEAVGETQYF	12	NA	TRBV29-1	TRBJ2-5	few
TGCAACGTTGAAGGGGGACTAGCGGGGGGACTAGCCATAAACATTCAGTACTTC	CNVEGGLAGGLAINIQYF	18	TRBD2	TRBV29-1	TRBJ2-4	once